These 7 T cell receptor beta chains share one sample of origin, sequenced in a study of T-cell memory formation after mild COVID-19. TCRdb called the 5' RACE reads again in MiXCR, with one record for every CDR3 protein. The sample has 350,000 to 450,000 distinct CDR3 sequences; 13% to 15% are singletons. The sequencing input was PBMCs or a T cell subset sorted from them (not recorded which). Receptors were obtained from a man aged 18 to 29 who had mild COVID-19 (a few samples of this study predate the infection). Cell type and time point are not known.

This clonotype has ten or more counts. V gene TRBV4-3 combines with J gene TRBJ2-3, with 11 bases lining up with TRBD2. Per the germline V gene, CDR1 is LGHNA and CDR2 is YSLEER. The CDR3 has 15 residues. V lost 3 bases to trimming and J lost 10 bases; unmatched junction nucleotides: 9. The CDR3, as DNA: TGCGCCAGCAGCCAGGTAGCGGGGGGGCGAGAAGCGCAGTATTTT. It yields the protein CASSQVAGGREAQYF.

At least ten counts were recorded for this clonotype. The J gene is TRBJ1-6, the V gene TRBV5-1, with 7 positions matching TRBD1. CDR3 length equals 17 residues. Trimming took 2 bases from V and 7 from J; bases not matched to a gene: 12. Germline CDR1 SGHRS, CDR2 YFSETQ. The CDR3 spells CASSFSPQGEVNSPLHF. The CDR3 nucleotides read TGCGCCAGCAGCTTCAGCCCTCAGGGGGAAGTGAATTCACCCCTCCACTTT.

The CDR3 bases are TGCGCCAGCAGCCCCTTGGGCGGGGGGGCCAATGAGCAGTTCTTC. It yields the protein CASSPLGGGANEQFF. The V call is TRBV5-1, the J call TRBJ2-1; 9 positions match TRBD2. V was clipped by 4 bases and J by 6 bases; unmatched bases: 8. Per germline, CDR1 SGHRS and CDR2 YFSETQ. The CDR3 spans 15 residues. The variable domain in full, completed from reference TRBV5-1 and TRBJ2-1, reads KAGVTQTPRYLIKTRGQQVTLSCSPISGHRSVSWYQQTPGQGLQFLFEYFSETQRNKGNFPGRFSGRQFSNSRSEMNVSTLELGDSALYLCASSPLGGGANEQFFGPGTRLTVL.

The table lists this clonotype with a few counts. This sequence joins TRBV4-2 and TRBJ2-5; D might be TRBD2 (5 bases). The length of the CDR3 is 14 residues. Per the germline V gene, CDR1 is LGHNA and CDR2 is YNFKEQ. Between the trimmed V and J ends, which lost 5 bases and 5 bases, there was a span of 15 bases. CDR3 sequence: CASSGRAGGETQYF. The CDR3 DNA is TGTGCCAGCAGCGGACGGGCGGGTGGGGAGACCCAGTACTTC.

This clonotype showed up just a few times. This chain joins TRBV5-4 and TRBJ2-1; TRBD2 matches 8 bases. This CDR3 has 15 amino acids. Germline V CDR1 and CDR2: SGHNT, YYREEE (reference sequence). V gave up 5 bases and J gave up 7 bases; unmatched junction bases: 11. CDR3 nucleotides: TGTGCCAGCAGTTCTCCGGGACTAGGTAGGAATGAGCAGTTCTTC. Its translation: CASSSPGLGRNEQFF.

This clonotype was seen ten or more times. The V and J genes are TRBV7-2 and TRBJ2-3; D is unclear. The CDR3 is 11 amino acids. V was clipped by 2 bases and J by 4 bases, with 1 base between them. CDR1 and CDR2 (germline): SGHTA, FQGNSA. The CDR3, as DNA: TGTGCCAGCAGCTTACCAGATACGCAGTATTTT. Translated: CASSLPDTQYF.

This clonotype was seen only a few times. The V and J genes are TRBV6-5 and TRBJ1-1; D is ambiguous. CDR3 size: 14 residues. Germline CDR1 and CDR2: MNHEY and SVGAGI. Trimming removed 8 bases from V and 1 base from J, with 14 bases in between. CDR3 coding DNA: TGTGCCAGCGCTCTAGGGATTGAGAACACTGAAGCTTTCTTT. Translating it yields CASALGIENTEAFF.